Below, 21 T cell receptor beta chains from the same sample are listed, as sequenced in a study of blood T cell repertoires in COVID-19. Assay used: immunoSEQ multiplex PCR; TCRdb lists only in-frame clones, some missing. The table lists about 130,000 clones, 65% to 90% of them singletons. Input material: PBMCs or T cells enriched from blood (not recorded which). Every receptor here comes from a woman aged 45-65 years who had recovered from COVID-19.

J is TRBJ1-6 and V is TRBV10-3, with TRBD1 identical over 7 bases. With 6 bases clipped from V and 6 bases from J, the junction kept 8 bases outside the gene matches. This CDR3 comprises 15 residues. In germline, CDR1 is ENHRY, CDR2 SYGVKD. The CDR3 loop is CAISPPGQRNSPLHF. The CDR3 DNA reads as TGTGCCATCAGCCCACCGGGACAGCGTAATTCACCCCTCCACTTT.

The chain recombines TRBV12-3 or TRBV12-4 with TRBJ2-5, with TRBD1 matching over 7 bases. The V segment lost 6 bases and the J segment 5 bases; nucleotides outside the gene matches: 6. This CDR3 has 13 residues. The CDR3 region is CASRQGELETQYF. CDR3 sequence (DNA): TGTGCCAGCAGGCAGGGGGAGTTGGAGACCCAGTACTTC.

The rearrangement uses TRBV6-2 or TRBV6-3 and TRBJ1-6; 8 nucleotides match TRBD1. J gave up 0 bases and V 4 bases, and 8 bases lay outside the gene matches. The CDR3 runs 18 residues. Germline V gene data show CDR1 as MNHEY and CDR2 as SVGEGT. CDR3 bases: TGTGCCAGCAGTTCCGGACAGGGCCCGAGCTCCTATAATTCACCCCTCCACTTT. Translated, it gives CASSSGQGPSSYNSPLHF.

In DNA form, the CDR3 reads TGTGCCACCAACCCAGGACAGGGCACCTACGAGCAGTACTTC. Translated: CATNPGQGTYEQYF. The V gene is TRBV11-2, the J gene TRBJ2-7, with 8 positions matching TRBD1. The CDR3 contains 14 residues. Germline V gene sequence: CDR1 SGHAT, CDR2 FQNNGV. The V gene end was trimmed by 10 bases and the J gene end by 2 bases; junction bases not matched to a gene: 10.

The chain uses TRBV7-2 and TRBJ2-1, with D possibly matching TRBD2 (7 bases). Trimming cost V 2 bases and J 10 bases, with 18 bases left between them. CDR1 is SGHTA and CDR2 is FQGNSA in the germline V gene. The CDR3 runs 15 residues. CDR3 nucleotides: TGTGCCAGCAGCTTATTCGGGGGGCGGGTTCTCGAGCAGTTCTTC. Its protein product is CASSLFGGRVLEQFF.

This clone was seen a single time. The chain links TRBV5-4 to TRBJ2-5, with D possibly being TRBD2 (6 bases). CDR1 and CDR2 from the germline V gene are SGHNT and YYREEE (reference sequence). The V gene lost 0 bases and the J gene lost 5 bases, with 26 bases spanning the gap. The CDR3 has 19 residues. The CDR3 coding sequence is TGTGCCAGCAGCTTGGCCGGAGGAATTAACACTGGAGGGTGGGAGACCCAGTACTTC. This sequence encodes CASSLAGGINTGGWETQYF.

In DNA, the CDR3 is TGTGCCAGCAGTGAAGTCCAGGTGAACACTGAAGCTTTCTTT. Encoded protein: CASSEVQVNTEAFF. The chain joins TRBV2 to TRBJ1-1, with D unresolved. Germline CDR1 reads SNHLY; CDR2 reads FYNNEI. V was trimmed by 1 base and J by 0 bases, leaving 6 bases between them. The CDR3 is made up of 14 amino acids.

The V call is TRBV2, the J call TRBJ1-5; 7 nucleotides line up with TRBD1. The CDR3 contains 13 residues. CDR1 and CDR2 (germline): SNHLY, FYNNEI. After removal of 8 bases from V and 2 bases from J, the junction contained 3 bases not matched to a gene. The CDR3 DNA sequence: TGTGCCAGCTCAGACAGGGGCAATCAGCCCCAGCATTTT. This encodes CASSDRGNQPQHF.

The rearrangement uses TRBV5-1 and TRBJ2-3; 13 nucleotides line up with TRBD2. V shed 4 bases, J shed 1 base, and the junction held 3 bases outside the gene matches. The germline V gene encodes CDR1 SGHRS and CDR2 YFSETQ. The CDR3 contains 16 residues. The CDR3 DNA reads TGCGCCAGCAGCGCCGGGACTAGCGGGGGCACAGATACGCAGTATTTT. This gives the protein CASSAGTSGGTDTQYF.

The V gene is TRBV4-3, the J gene TRBJ1-2; 7 bases line up with TRBD1. The ends lost 3 bases at V and 4 bases at J; junction bases unmatched: 8. Germline assignment: CDR1 LGHNA and CDR2 YSLEER. The CDR3 sequence is 15 residues long. CDR3 sequence (DNA): TGCGCCAGCAGCCACGGCGGGACAGCTGGCTATGGCTACACCTTC. It encodes CASSHGGTAGYGYTF.

About this clone itself: Compared with germline, one end of the junction differs, possibly owing to a read error. The V and J genes are TRBV3-1 (or the pseudogene TRBV3-2) and TRBJ2-1, with 8 positions matching TRBD1. The CDR3 is made up of 15 amino acids. The germline gives CDR1 LGHDT, CDR2 YNNKEL (reference sequence). The CDR3 DNA sequence: TGTGCCAGCAGCACCCGGACAGGGCCCTACCATGAGCAGTTCTTC. Its protein product is CASSTRTGPYHEQFF.

V and J are TRBV4-2 and TRBJ1-1; D may be TRBD1 (5 bases). The CDR3 length is 13 residues. V lost 1 base and J 6 bases, leaving 9 bases between the germline ends. The V gene's germline CDR1 is LGHNA and CDR2 YNFKEQ. The CDR3 sequence is CASSQGRGAEAFF. CDR3 coding DNA: TGTGCCAGCAGCCAAGGTAGGGGCGCTGAAGCTTTCTTT.

The chain carries TRBV9 and TRBJ1-3; D not resolved. This CDR3 has 13 amino acids. The germline V and J ends were trimmed by 4 bases and 7 bases, with 12 bases remaining between them. Germline V gene data show CDR1 as SGDLS and CDR2 as YYNGEE. As DNA, the CDR3 is TGTGCCAGCAGCCCTGAAGAGTGGAACACCATATATTTT. Translating gives CASSPEEWNTIYF.

This clone has a single count. The chain uses TRBV19 and TRBJ2-5; 11 bases line up with TRBD1. The germline V gene encodes CDR1 LNHDA and CDR2 SQIVND (reference sequence). The trim removed 9 bases at V and 6 bases at J, leaving 15 bases unmatched. This CDR3 comprises 16 residues. CDR3 region: CASSSGTGGFSKTQYF. The CDR3 bases are TGTGCCAGCTCCTCCGGGACAGGGGGTTTTTCAAAGACCCAGTACTTC.

The chain links TRBV10-3 to TRBJ2-7; TRBD1 agrees at 9 bases. Unmatched junction bases numbered 7, after V lost 7 bases and J lost 0 bases. This CDR3 region has 15 residues. Germline CDR1 and CDR2: ENHRY and SYGVKD. This chain's CDR3 is CAITSGTGHSYEQYF. The CDR3 DNA sequence: TGTGCCATCACCTCCGGGACAGGGCACTCCTACGAGCAGTACTTC.

In its sample, this clone was seen a few times. The CDR3 nucleotides are TGTGCCAGTAGTATGGGGGGGCAGAACTATGGCTACACCTTC. Encoded protein: CASSMGGQNYGYTF. This chain uses TRBV19 with TRBJ1-2, with D possibly matching TRBD1 (6 bases). CDR3 size: 14 residues. CDR1 LNHDA and CDR2 SQIVND come from the germline V gene (reference sequence). The germline V and J ends were trimmed by 3 bases and 2 bases, with 10 bases remaining between them.

The CDR3 loop is CASSSYRTVAADSYNEQFF. The CDR3 bases are TGTGCCAGCAGCTCCTACCGAACGGTAGCGGCCGATTCCTACAATGAGCAGTTCTTC. This chain connects TRBV11-3 to TRBJ2-1, with D possibly being TRBD2 (6 bases). Deletions cut 4 bases from V and 1 base from J, with 23 bases between. The CDR3 is 19 amino acids. The germline CDR1 and CDR2 sequences are SGHNT and YENEEA.

The J gene is TRBJ2-7, the V gene TRBV5-4, with a weak D call TRBD2 (6 bases). The CDR3 length is 14 residues. V dropped 4 bases and J dropped 6 bases, with 17 bases sitting between them. Per the germline V gene, CDR1 is SGHNT and CDR2 is YYREEE (reference sequence). The CDR3 DNA is TGTGCCAGCAGCCCCGGGAGCAGGGTAGGCGAGCAGTACTTC. Encoded protein: CASSPGSRVGEQYF.

The chain joins TRBV18 to TRBJ2-1, with 7 bases that match TRBD1. V trimming: 4 bases; J trimming: 5 bases; junction bases outside the gene matches: 2. Germline CDR1 reads KGHSH; CDR2 reads LQKENI. The CDR3 has 13 residues. The CDR3: CASSLGTDNEQFF. The CDR3 bases are TGTGCCAGCTCACTGGGGACAGACAATGAGCAGTTCTTC.

The J gene is TRBJ2-5, the V gene TRBV6-2 or TRBV6-3; possibly TRBD1 for D (5 bases). The CDR3 has 13 amino acids. V lost 4 bases and J lost 5, with 11 bases in between. The germline V gene has CDR1 MNHEY and CDR2 SVGEGT. The CDR3 reads CASSSAGPETQYF. DNA for the CDR3: TGTGCCAGCAGTTCGGCAGGGCCGGAGACCCAGTACTTC.

The chain combines TRBV11-3 with TRBJ1-2, with 7 bases identical to TRBD1. The length of the CDR3 is 14 residues. Germline V gene sequence: CDR1 SGHNT, CDR2 YENEEA. V lost 5 bases to trimming and J lost 7 bases; unmatched junction nucleotides: 10. The CDR3 loop reads CASSKTGIGGGYTF. The CDR3 DNA reads as TGTGCCAGCAGCAAGACAGGGATAGGCGGTGGCTACACCTTC.